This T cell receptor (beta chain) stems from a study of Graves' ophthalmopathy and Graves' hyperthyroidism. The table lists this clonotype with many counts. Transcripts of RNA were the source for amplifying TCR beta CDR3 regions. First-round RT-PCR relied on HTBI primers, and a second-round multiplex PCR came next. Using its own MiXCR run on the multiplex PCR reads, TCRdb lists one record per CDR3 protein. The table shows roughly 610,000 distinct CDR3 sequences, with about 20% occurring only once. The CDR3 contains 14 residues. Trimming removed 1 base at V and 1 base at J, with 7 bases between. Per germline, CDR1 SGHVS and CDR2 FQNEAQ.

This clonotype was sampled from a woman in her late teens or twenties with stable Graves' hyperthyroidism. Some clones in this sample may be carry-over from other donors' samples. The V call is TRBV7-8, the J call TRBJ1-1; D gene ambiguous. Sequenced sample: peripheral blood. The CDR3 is CASSLEFSNTEAFF. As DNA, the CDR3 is TGTGCCAGCAGCTTAGAATTCTCGAACACTGAAGCTTTCTTT. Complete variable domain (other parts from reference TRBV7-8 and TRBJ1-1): GAGVSQSPRYKVAKRGQDVALRCDPISGHVSLFWYQQALGQGPEFLTYFQNEAQLDKSGLPSDRFFAERPEGSVSTLKIQRTQQEDSAVYLCASSLEFSNTEAFFGQGTRLTVV.